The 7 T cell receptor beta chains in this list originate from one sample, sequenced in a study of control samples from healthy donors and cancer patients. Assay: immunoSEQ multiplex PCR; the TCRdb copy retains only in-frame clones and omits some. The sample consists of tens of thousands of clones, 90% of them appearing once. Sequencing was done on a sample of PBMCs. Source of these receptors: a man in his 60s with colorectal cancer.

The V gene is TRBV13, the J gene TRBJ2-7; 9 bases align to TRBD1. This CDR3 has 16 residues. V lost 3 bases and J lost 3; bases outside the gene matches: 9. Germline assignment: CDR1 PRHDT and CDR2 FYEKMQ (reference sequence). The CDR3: CASSLSAGQGIYEQYF. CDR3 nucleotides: TGTGCCAGCAGCTTGTCCGCTGGACAGGGGATCTACGAGCAGTACTTC.

The CDR3 DNA reads as TGTGCCAGCAGTTACAGACTAGCGGGGGGAGATACGCAGTATTTT. It encodes CASSYRLAGGDTQYF. The rearrangement joins TRBV6-5 to TRBJ2-3, with 13 positions matching TRBD2. The CDR3 totals 15 residues. V dropped 2 bases and J dropped 5; count of bases not matched to a gene: 1. CDR1 and CDR2 from the germline V gene are MNHEY and SVGAGI.

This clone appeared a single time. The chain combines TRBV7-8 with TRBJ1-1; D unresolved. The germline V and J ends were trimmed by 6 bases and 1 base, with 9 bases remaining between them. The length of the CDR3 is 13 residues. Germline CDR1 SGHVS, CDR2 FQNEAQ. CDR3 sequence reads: CASRAPENTEAFF. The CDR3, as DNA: TGTGCCAGCAGGGCTCCGGAGAACACTGAAGCTTTCTTT.

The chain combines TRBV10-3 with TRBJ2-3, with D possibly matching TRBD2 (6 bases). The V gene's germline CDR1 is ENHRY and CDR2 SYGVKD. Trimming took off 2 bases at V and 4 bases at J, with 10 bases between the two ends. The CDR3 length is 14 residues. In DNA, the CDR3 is TGTGCCATCAGTGAGAACTCGGGGGCAGATACGCAGTATTTT. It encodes CAISENSGADTQYF.

CDR3 amino acids: CASSEALTTTYEQYF. The CDR3 nucleotides read TGTGCCAGCAGTGAAGCGCTGACCACCACCTACGAGCAGTACTTC. The chain carries TRBV2 and TRBJ2-7; D gene uncertain. Trimming took 0 bases from V and 2 from J, leaving 11 bases between them. CDR1 is SNHLY and CDR2 is FYNNEI in the germline V gene. The length of the CDR3 is 15 residues.

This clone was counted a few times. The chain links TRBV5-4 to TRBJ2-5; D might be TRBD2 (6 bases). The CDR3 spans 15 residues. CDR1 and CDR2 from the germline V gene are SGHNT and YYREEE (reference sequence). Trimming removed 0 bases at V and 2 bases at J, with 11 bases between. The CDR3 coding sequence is TGTGCCAGCAGCTTGGACGGGGGTGGGCAAGAGACCCAGTACTTC. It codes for CASSLDGGGQETQYF.

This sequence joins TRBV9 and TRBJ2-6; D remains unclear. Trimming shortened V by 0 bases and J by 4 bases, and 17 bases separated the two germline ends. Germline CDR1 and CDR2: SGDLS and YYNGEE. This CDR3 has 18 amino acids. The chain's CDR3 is CASSVATGLGSGANVLTF. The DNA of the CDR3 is TGTGCCAGCAGCGTAGCTACCGGGTTGGGTTCCGGGGCCAACGTCCTGACTTTC.